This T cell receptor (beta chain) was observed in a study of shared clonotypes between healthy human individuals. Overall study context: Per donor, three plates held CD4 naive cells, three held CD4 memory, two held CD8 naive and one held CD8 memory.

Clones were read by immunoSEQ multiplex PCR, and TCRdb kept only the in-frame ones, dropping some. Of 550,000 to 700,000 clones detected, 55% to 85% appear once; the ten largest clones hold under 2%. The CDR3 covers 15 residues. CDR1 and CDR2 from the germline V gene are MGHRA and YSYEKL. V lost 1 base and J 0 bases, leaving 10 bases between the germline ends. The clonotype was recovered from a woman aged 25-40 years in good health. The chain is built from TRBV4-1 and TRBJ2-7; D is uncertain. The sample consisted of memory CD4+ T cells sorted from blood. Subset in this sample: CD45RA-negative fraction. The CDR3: CASSQALRSSYEQYF. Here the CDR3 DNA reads TGCGCCAGCAGCCAAGCACTCCGTAGCTCCTACGAGCAGTACTTC.